Presented here are 27 T cell receptor beta chains from one specimen sequenced in a study of T cell changes during pregnancy in multiple sclerosis. Generated by immunoSEQ multiplex PCR, the TCRdb table keeps only in-frame clones and is missing some. This sample carries tens of thousands of clones, around 90% of them seen once, and the ten largest clones take roughly 3.6%. This sample comprised peripheral blood, obtained after pregnancy. Every receptor here comes from a female donor in good health, enrolled as a control in a pregnancy study.

The chain combines TRBV29-1 with TRBJ1-2; D unresolved. The CDR3 has 12 residues. The germline V and J ends were trimmed by 2 bases and 5 bases, with 9 bases remaining between them. Looked up from germline, CDR1 is SQVTM and CDR2 is ANQGSEA. CDR3: CSVEMRGYGYTF. CDR3 nucleotide sequence: TGCAGCGTTGAAATGAGAGGATATGGCTACACCTTC.

The chain combines TRBV6-4 with TRBJ2-1; 11 bases are shared with TRBD2. The CDR3 sequence is 15 residues long. Trimming at V came to 4 bases and at J to 3 bases, leaving 2 bases not matched to a gene. Germline CDR1 is MRHNA and CDR2 is SNTAGT. CDR3 in DNA: TGTGCCAGCAGTGCGGGACTAGCGGTCTACAATGAGCAGTTCTTC. Translated: CASSAGLAVYNEQFF.

V and J are TRBV5-1 and TRBJ2-7, with 9 bases aligning to TRBD1. Germline lookup yields CDR1 SGHRS and CDR2 YFSETQ. This CDR3 is built from 14 residues. After removal of 0 bases from V and 3 bases from J, the junction contained 1 base not matched to a gene. DNA of the CDR3: TGCGCCAGCAGCTTGGACAGGGGGCACTACGAGCAGTACTTC. Translating gives CASSLDRGHYEQYF.

The rearrangement joins TRBV27 to TRBJ2-2; perhaps TRBD1 as D (7 bases). Per the germline V gene, CDR1 is MNHEY and CDR2 is SMNVEV (reference sequence). Trimming took 3 bases from V and 1 from J, leaving 18 bases between them. There are 18 residues in the CDR3. The CDR3 spells CASSFRPGGYQNTGELFF. Here the CDR3 DNA reads TGTGCCAGCAGTTTCCGGCCAGGGGGGTATCAGAACACCGGGGAGCTGTTTTTT.

The chain is built from TRBV2 and TRBJ1-1; 11 bases map to TRBD1. CDR1 is SNHLY and CDR2 is FYNNEI in the germline V gene. V lost 5 bases, J lost 5 bases, and 7 bases stayed unmatched. The CDR3 contains 15 residues. CDR3 protein: CASSYGQGAGTEAFF. CDR3 bases: TGTGCCAGCAGTTACGGACAGGGGGCGGGAACTGAAGCTTTCTTT.

The chain couples TRBV9 to TRBJ2-2; D is possibly TRBD2 (5 bases). CDR3 length equals 15 residues. CDR1 SGDLS and CDR2 YYNGEE come from the germline V gene. V lost 2 bases and J 0 bases, leaving 8 bases between the germline ends. The DNA for the CDR3 is TGTGCCAGCAGCGTGACCGGGGCGAACACCGGGGAGCTGTTTTTT. Encoded protein: CASSVTGANTGELFF.

This clone was observed a single time. J is TRBJ2-5 and V is TRBV4-3; a possible D gene is TRBD1 (5 bases). With the DNA end fitting TRBJ2-7 better, the J assignment may be wrong. CDR1 is LGHNA, CDR2 YSLEER, per germline. There are 14 residues in the CDR3. The CDR3 here is CASSPFQGSYEQYF. As DNA, the CDR3 is TGCGCCAGCAGCCCGTTCCAGGGCTCCTACGAGCAGTACTTC.

This chain uses TRBV27 with TRBJ2-7; weak D call: TRBD2 (5 bases). V was clipped by 0 bases and J by 3 bases, with 15 bases between them. The CDR3 is made up of 16 amino acids. Per germline, CDR1 MNHEY and CDR2 SMNVEV (reference sequence). CDR3 DNA: TGTGCCAGCAGTTTATCCTTTCTCACTAGTGGCTACGAGCAGTACTTC. It yields the protein CASSLSFLTSGYEQYF.

The V gene is TRBV5-4, the J gene TRBJ2-1, with TRBD2 identical over 11 bases. The CDR3 has 15 amino acids. Trimming removed 4 bases from V and 4 bases from J; junction bases left unmatched: 4. Germline V gene lookup returns CDR1 SGHNT and CDR2 YYREEE (reference sequence). Here the CDR3 DNA reads TGTGCCAGCAGCGGGCCTAGCGGGAGGTACAATGAGCAGTTCTTC. The encoded protein is CASSGPSGRYNEQFF.

The gene calls are TRBV20-1 and TRBJ2-3; possibly TRBD2 for D (6 bases). There are 11 residues in the CDR3. Germline V gene lookup returns CDR1 DFQATT and CDR2 SNEGSKA (reference sequence). The CDR3 spells CSAGAGTRQYF. CDR3 bases: TGCAGCGCAGGAGCCGGGACTCGGCAGTATTTT.

This clone was picked up a small number of times. The chain links TRBV4-2 to TRBJ1-5; D gene uncertain. Deletions cut 0 bases from V and 7 bases from J, with 10 bases between. Germline loops: CDR1 LGHNA, CDR2 YNFKEQ. The CDR3 totals 14 residues. The CDR3 nucleotides read TGTGCCAGCAGCCAAGATTGGAGGGAGCAGCCCCAGCATTTT. Amino acid sequence: CASSQDWREQPQHF.

This chain links TRBV14 with TRBJ2-5; D is possibly TRBD2 (5 bases). The CDR3 runs to 13 residues. With 4 bases removed from V and 7 bases from J, the gap between germline ends came to 13 bases. Germline loops: CDR1 SGHDN, CDR2 FVKESK. CDR3 sequence: CASSLGDLGTQYF. The DNA of the CDR3 is TGTGCCAGCAGCCTCGGGGATTTGGGGACCCAGTACTTC.

The chain is built from TRBV4-3 and TRBJ2-1; D possibly corresponds to TRBD1 (5 bases). Trimming removed 0 bases from V and 8 bases from J, with 11 bases in between. In germline, CDR1 is LGHNA, CDR2 YSLEER. The CDR3 covers 14 residues. CDR3 in amino acids: CASSQDRVRDEQFF. CDR3 sequence (DNA): TGCGCCAGCAGCCAAGACAGGGTTAGGGATGAGCAGTTCTTC.

J is TRBJ2-7 and V is TRBV6-6; D is perhaps TRBD1 (6 bases). V gave up 6 bases and J gave up 7 bases, with 19 bases separating them. CDR3 size: 14 residues. CDR1 and CDR2 from the germline V gene are MNHNY and SVGAGI (reference sequence). Here the CDR3 DNA reads TGTGCCAGCAGAGTGGACAGTGATGCCTTGGAGCAGTACTTC. It is translated as CASRVDSDALEQYF.

The genes are TRBV7-3 and TRBJ2-3; the match to TRBD2 covers 13 bases. Germline loops: CDR1 SGHTA, CDR2 FQGTGA. The CDR3 covers 17 residues. V was pared by 4 bases and J by 4 bases, with 8 bases of the junction left unmatched. The CDR3, as DNA: TGTGCCAGCAGCTCGTGGGGGGGGACTAGCGGGGCAGATACGCAGTATTTT. Translation gives CASSSWGGTSGADTQYF. Complete variable domain (other parts from reference TRBV7-3 and TRBJ2-3): GAGVSQTPSNKVTEKGKYVELRCDPISGHTALYWYRQSLGQGPEFLIYFQGTGAADDSGLPNDRFFAVRPEGSVSTLKIQRTERGDSAVYLCASSSWGGTSGADTQYFGPGTRLTVL.

V usage is TRBV2 and J usage is TRBJ2-1; 14 bases map to TRBD2. The germline V gene encodes CDR1 SNHLY and CDR2 FYNNEI. The CDR3 is 17 amino acids. V was clipped by 1 base and J by 8 bases; unmatched bases: 7. The CDR3 is CASSEESGTSGSDEQFF. The CDR3 DNA sequence: TGTGCCAGCAGTGAAGAGTCGGGGACTAGCGGGAGCGATGAGCAGTTCTTC. Based on the CDR3 plus reference TRBV2 and TRBJ2-1, the full variable domain is EPEVTQTPSHQVTQMGQEVILRCVPISNHLYFYWYRQILGQKVEFLVSFYNNEISEKSEIFDDQFSVERPDGSNFTLKIRSTKLEDSAMYFCASSEESGTSGSDEQFFGPGTRLTVL.

This clone appeared a few times. The chain has TRBV19 and TRBJ2-7; TRBD2 matches 13 bases. Germline CDR1 and CDR2: LNHDA and SQIVND (reference sequence). CDR3 length equals 15 residues. V trimming: 9 bases; J trimming: 4 bases; junction bases outside the gene matches: 9. The CDR3 bases are TGTGCCAGCGCACCCAGGACTAGCGGGGGATACGAGCAGTACTTC. This gives the protein CASAPRTSGGYEQYF.

The J gene is TRBJ1-6, the V gene TRBV5-8; D might be TRBD1 (5 bases). This CDR3 is built from 14 residues. V lost 1 base and J lost 8, with 10 bases in between. From germline, CDR1 is SGHTS and CDR2 YDEGEE. The CDR3 loop is CASSLSAGYSPLHF. DNA for the CDR3: TGTGCCAGCAGCTTGTCGGCAGGGTATTCACCCCTCCACTTT.

The chain uses TRBV18 and TRBJ2-5, with 15 bases lining up with TRBD2. Trimming removed 2 bases from V and 5 bases from J; junction bases left unmatched: 3. CDR3 size: 16 residues. CDR1 and CDR2 (germline): KGHSH, LQKENI. CDR3: CASSPAGLAGGETQYF. Written as DNA, the CDR3 is TGTGCCAGCTCACCAGCAGGACTAGCGGGAGGGGAGACCCAGTACTTC.

In this sample, this clone turned up once. This chain connects TRBV9 to TRBJ1-2, with a tentative D call TRBD1 (5 bases). The V gene's germline CDR1 is SGDLS and CDR2 YYNGEE. This CDR3 spans 14 amino acids. V was pared by 4 bases and J by 4 bases, with 14 bases between. This CDR3 is CASSLGEGLYGYTF. As DNA, the CDR3 is TGTGCCAGCAGCCTTGGGGAGGGACTCTATGGCTACACCTTC.

This chain joins TRBV29-1 and TRBJ2-5; TRBD2 is a possible D gene (6 bases). The J call may not be correct, given that the DNA end is closer to TRBJ2-7. The CDR3 loop spans 12 amino acids. Germline V gives CDR1 SQVTM, CDR2 ANQGSEA. The CDR3 protein is CSAITRGYEQYF. CDR3 DNA: TGCAGCGCCATCACCCGGGGGTACGAGCAGTACTTC.

The gene calls are TRBV12-5 and TRBJ2-1; the match to TRBD2 covers 10 bases. J gave up 9 bases and V 5 bases, and 16 bases lay outside the gene matches. CDR3 length: 17 amino acids. From germline, CDR1 is LGHNT and CDR2 FRNRAP. This chain's CDR3 is CASGPTARTSGLSEQFF. The CDR3 DNA reads as TGTGCTAGTGGTCCAACAGCCCGGACTAGCGGACTCAGTGAGCAGTTCTTC.

The chain has TRBV10-3 and TRBJ2-7; 9 bases line up with TRBD2. V shed 6 bases, J shed 0 bases, and the junction held 3 bases outside the gene matches. Germline CDR1 reads ENHRY; CDR2 reads SYGVKD. The CDR3 has 14 residues. As DNA, the CDR3 is TGTGCCATCAGCGGGACTAGCTTCTCCTACGAGCAGTACTTC. Its translation is CAISGTSFSYEQYF.

The chain links TRBV7-2 to TRBJ1-2; D might be TRBD1 (5 bases). Per germline, CDR1 SGHTA and CDR2 FQGNSA. Deletions cut 0 bases from V and 6 bases from J, with 11 bases between. The CDR3 runs to 14 residues. CDR3 DNA: TGTGCCAGCAGCTTAGCTGGCGACAGTAATGGCTACACCTTC. Its translation: CASSLAGDSNGYTF. Full variable domain (remainder filled in from reference TRBV7-2 and TRBJ1-2): GAGVSQSPSNKVTEKGKDVELRCDPISGHTALYWYRQSLGQGLEFLIYFQGNSAPDKSGLPSDRFSAERTGGSVSTLTIQRTQQEDSAVYLCASSLAGDSNGYTFGSGTRLTVV.

J is TRBJ2-5 and V is TRBV14; 9 positions agree with TRBD1. This CDR3 has 16 residues. Germline V gene data show CDR1 as SGHDN and CDR2 as FVKESK. V was clipped by 5 bases and J by 0 bases; unmatched bases: 7. The CDR3: CASSKGDRVYQETQYF. The CDR3 coding sequence is TGTGCCAGCAGCAAAGGGGACAGGGTGTACCAAGAGACCCAGTACTTC.

This sequence joins TRBV6-5 and TRBJ1-2; 10 bases are shared with TRBD1. The trim removed 6 bases at V and 8 bases at J, leaving 9 bases unmatched. The CDR3 length is 14 residues. Per the germline V gene, CDR1 is MNHEY and CDR2 is SVGAGI. CDR3 nucleotide sequence: TGTGCCAGCAGACGACCCGGGACAGGGGAAGGCTACACCTTC. Translated, it gives CASRRPGTGEGYTF.

The J gene is TRBJ1-2, the V gene TRBV29-1, with 8 bases identical to TRBD1. Trimming at V came to 6 bases and at J to 6 bases, leaving 15 bases not matched to a gene. Germline CDR1 and CDR2: SQVTM and ANQGSEA. CDR3 length equals 15 residues. The CDR3 DNA sequence: TGCAGCGTGATTACCACGGACAGGGATTTTGATGGCTACACCTTC. Amino acids: CSVITTDRDFDGYTF.